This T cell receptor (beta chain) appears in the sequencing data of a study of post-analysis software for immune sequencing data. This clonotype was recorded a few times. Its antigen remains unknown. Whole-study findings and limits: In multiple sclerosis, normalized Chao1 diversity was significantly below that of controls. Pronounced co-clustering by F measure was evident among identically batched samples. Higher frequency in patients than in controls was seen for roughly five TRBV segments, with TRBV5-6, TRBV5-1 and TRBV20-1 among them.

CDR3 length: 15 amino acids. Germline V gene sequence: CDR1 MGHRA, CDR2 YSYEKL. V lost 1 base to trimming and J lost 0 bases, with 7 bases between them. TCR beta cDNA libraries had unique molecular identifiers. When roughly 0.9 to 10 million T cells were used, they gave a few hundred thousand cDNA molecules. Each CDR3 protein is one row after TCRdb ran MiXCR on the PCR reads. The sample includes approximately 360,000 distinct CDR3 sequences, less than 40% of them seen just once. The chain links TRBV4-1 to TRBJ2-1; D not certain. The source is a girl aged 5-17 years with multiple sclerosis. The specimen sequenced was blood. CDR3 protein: CASSQAANSYNEQFF. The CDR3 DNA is TGCGCCAGCAGCCAAGCCGCCAACTCCTACAATGAGCAGTTCTTC.